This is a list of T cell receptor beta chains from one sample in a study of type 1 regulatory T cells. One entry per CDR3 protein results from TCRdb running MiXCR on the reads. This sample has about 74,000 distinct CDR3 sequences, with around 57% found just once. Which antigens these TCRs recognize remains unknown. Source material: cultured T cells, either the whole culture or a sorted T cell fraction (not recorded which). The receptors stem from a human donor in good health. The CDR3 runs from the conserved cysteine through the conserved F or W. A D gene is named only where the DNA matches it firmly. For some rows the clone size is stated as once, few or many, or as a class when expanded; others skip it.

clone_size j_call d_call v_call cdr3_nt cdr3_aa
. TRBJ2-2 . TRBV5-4 TGTGCCAGCAGCACTGCGCTAGGACAGTCCACCGGGGAGCTGTTTTTT CASSTALGQSTGELFF
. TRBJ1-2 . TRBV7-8 TGTGCCAGCAGCTTCCTCGGCACGACCCCCATCGGCTACACCTTC CASSFLGTTPIGYTF
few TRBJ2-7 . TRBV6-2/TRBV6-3 TGTGCCAGCAGTTGGGGGCCCCACGAGCAGTACTTC CASSWGPHEQYF
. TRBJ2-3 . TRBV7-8 TGTGCCAGCGCTACGGGTGGCACAGATACGCAGTATTTT CASATGGTDTQYF
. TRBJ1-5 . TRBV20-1 TGCAGTGCTAGCCAGCGAACTAATAGCAATCAGCCCCAGCATTTT CSASQRTNSNQPQHF
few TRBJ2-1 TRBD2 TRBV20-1 TGCAGTGCCCCGGGACTAGCGGGGCCGTCCTACAATGAGCAGTTCTTC CSAPGLAGPSYNEQFF
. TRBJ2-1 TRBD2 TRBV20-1 TGCAGTGCTAGGATCGCTAGGACTAGCTCCCCAGAACAGTTCTTC CSARIARTSSPEQFF
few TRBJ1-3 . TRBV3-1 TGTGCCAGCAGCCAAGAACGGCAGGGCTCTGGAAACACCATATATTTT CASSQERQGSGNTIYF
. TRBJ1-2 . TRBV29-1 TGCAGCGTCGTCAACCGAAACTATGGCTACACCTTC CSVVNRNYGYTF
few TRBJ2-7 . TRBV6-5 TGTGCCAGCAGTTTGTACAGGGATTCACCGAGGGAGCAGTACTTC CASSLYRDSPREQYF
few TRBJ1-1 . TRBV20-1 TGCAGTGCTACAGGGAGCACTGAAGCTTTCTTT CSATGSTEAFF
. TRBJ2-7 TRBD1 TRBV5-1 TGCGCCAGCAGCAACCAAGACAGGGACCACCTCTACGAGCAGTACTTC CASSNQDRDHLYEQYF
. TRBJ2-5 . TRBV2 TGTGCCAGCCTGGAACGAGAGACCCAGTACTTC CASLERETQYF
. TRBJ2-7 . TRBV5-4 TGTGCCAGCAGCTTGGGGGACCAAAACGAGCAGTACTTC CASSLGDQNEQYF
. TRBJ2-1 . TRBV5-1 TGCGCCAGCAGCCCGACCCGAACCTATGAGCAGTTCTTC CASSPTRTYEQFF
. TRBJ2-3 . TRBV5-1 TGCGCCAGCAGACTATGGACAGTTAGCACAGATACGCAGTATTTT CASRLWTVSTDTQYF
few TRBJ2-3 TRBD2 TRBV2 TGTGCCAGCAGTGGGAGGCTAGCGGGAATTGATACGCAGTATTTT CASSGRLAGIDTQYF
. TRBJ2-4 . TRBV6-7 TGTGCCAGCAGTTACGGTACGGCGGAAAGGGCCAAAAACATTCAGTACTTC CASSYGTAERAKNIQYF
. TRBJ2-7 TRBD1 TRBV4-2 TGTGCCAGCAGCCAAGTAAGGGACAGGTTCGCCTACGAGCAGTACTTC CASSQVRDRFAYEQYF
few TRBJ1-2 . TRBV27 TGTGCCAGCAGTCGTAATAATGGCTATGGCTACACCTTC CASSRNNGYGYTF
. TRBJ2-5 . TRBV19 TGTGCCAGTACCCGGACACTAGATCAAGAGACCCAGTATTTC CASTRTLDQETQYF
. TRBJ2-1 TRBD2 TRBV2 TGTGCCAGCAGTGCCAGACTAGCGGGAGGGTCCTACAATGAGCAGTTCTTC CASSARLAGGSYNEQFF
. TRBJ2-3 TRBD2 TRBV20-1 TGCAGTGCAAGGGACTATGGCACAGATACGCAGTATTTT CSARDYGTDTQYF
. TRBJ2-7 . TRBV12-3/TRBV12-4 TGTGCCAGCAGAACCTCCCTTGCCCCTGCTCGGACAATCTACGAGCAGTACTTC CASRTSLAPARTIYEQYF
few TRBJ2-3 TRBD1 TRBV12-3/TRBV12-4 TGTGCCAGCAGCCCACAGGGGGATACGCAGTATTTT CASSPQGDTQYF
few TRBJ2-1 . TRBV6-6 TGTGCCAGCAGCCAGGGTCATGAGCAGTTCTTC CASSQGHEQFF
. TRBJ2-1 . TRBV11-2 TGTGCCAGCAGGGGAGGCGGACCCTACAATGAGCAGTTCTTC CASRGGGPYNEQFF
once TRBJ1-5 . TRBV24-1 TGTGCCACCAGTGATCCGGGGGACAATCAGCCCCAGCATTTT CATSDPGDNQPQHF
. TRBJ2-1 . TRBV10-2 TGCGCCAGCAGTCTTCGAGGCAATGAGCAGTTCTTC CASSLRGNEQFF
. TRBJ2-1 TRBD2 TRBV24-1 TGTGCCACCAGTGGTGGTAGCGGGAGCTCCTACAATGAGCAGTTCTTC CATSGGSGSSYNEQFF
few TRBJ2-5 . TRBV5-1 TGCGCCAGCAGCTTGGTGGCGGACCAAGAGACCCAGTACTTC CASSLVADQETQYF
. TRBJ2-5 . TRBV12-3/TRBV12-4 TGTGCCAGCAGTTTAAGCCGAGAGACCCAGTACTTC CASSLSRETQYF
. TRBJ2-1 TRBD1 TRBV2 TGTGCCAGCAGTGACCCTAGGACAGGTCGGGGCTCAAATTGGGGCAATGAGCAGTTCTTC CASSDPRTGRGSNWGNEQFF
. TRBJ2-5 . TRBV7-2 TGTGCCAGCAGCTTACTCGGGAGCTTGCAAGAGACCCAGTACTTC CASSLLGSLQETQYF
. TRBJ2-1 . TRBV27 TGTGCCAGCAGTTTATCTTGGCAGTCCTACAATGAGCAGTTCTTC CASSLSWQSYNEQFF
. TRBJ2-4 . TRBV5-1 TGCGCCAGCAGCCCGGTGGGGATCTTAGCCAAAAACATTCAGTACTTC CASSPVGILAKNIQYF
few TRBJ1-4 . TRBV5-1 TGCGCCAGCAGTTTCGGGGGAACTAATGAAAAACTGTTTTTT CASSFGGTNEKLFF
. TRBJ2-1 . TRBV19 TGTGCCAGTAGTATCCCCGACGGCATACAGGAGCAGTTCTTC CASSIPDGIQEQFF
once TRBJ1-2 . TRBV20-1 TGCAGTGCCCCCCCCGATAACTATGGCTACACCTTC CSAPPDNYGYTF
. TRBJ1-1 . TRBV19 TGTGCCAGTACCTATAGCACTGAAGCTTTCTTT CASTYSTEAFF
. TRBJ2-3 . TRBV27 TGTGCCAGCAGTTTATCCAGGGGGGAGGATACGCAGTATTTT CASSLSRGEDTQYF
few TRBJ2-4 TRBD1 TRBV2 TGTGCCAGCAGTGACACCAGGACAGGAGCCAAAAACATTCAGTACTTC CASSDTRTGAKNIQYF
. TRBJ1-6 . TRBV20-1 TGCAGTGCCCGACGGGAGTTCTCCTATAATTCACCCCTCCACTTT CSARREFSYNSPLHF
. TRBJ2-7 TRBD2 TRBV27 TGTGCCAGCAGTAACCTCGGACTAGCGGGGGACGAGCAGTACTTC CASSNLGLAGDEQYF
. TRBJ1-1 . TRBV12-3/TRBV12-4 TGTGCCAGCAGTTTAATGGCAGAGAACACTGAAGCTTTCTTT CASSLMAENTEAFF
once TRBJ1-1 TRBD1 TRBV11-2 TGTGCCAGCAGCCCTCAGGGGACAGGGGAAGCTTTCTTT CASSPQGTGEAFF
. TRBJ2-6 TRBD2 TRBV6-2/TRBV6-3 TGTGCCAGCAGTGCGGGCAGAGGGACTAGCGGGAGGGATGGGGCCAACGTCCTGACTTTC CASSAGRGTSGRDGANVLTF
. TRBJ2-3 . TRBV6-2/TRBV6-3 TGTGCCAGCAGGGACGAAGTGAATACGCAGTATTTT CASRDEVNTQYF
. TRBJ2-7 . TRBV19 TGTGCCAGTAGTACCGCCGGATCTCGACATTACGAGCAGTACTTC CASSTAGSRHYEQYF
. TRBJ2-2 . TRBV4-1 TGCGCCAGCAGCCAAGAACAGTATTACACCGGGGAGCTGTTTTTT CASSQEQYYTGELFF